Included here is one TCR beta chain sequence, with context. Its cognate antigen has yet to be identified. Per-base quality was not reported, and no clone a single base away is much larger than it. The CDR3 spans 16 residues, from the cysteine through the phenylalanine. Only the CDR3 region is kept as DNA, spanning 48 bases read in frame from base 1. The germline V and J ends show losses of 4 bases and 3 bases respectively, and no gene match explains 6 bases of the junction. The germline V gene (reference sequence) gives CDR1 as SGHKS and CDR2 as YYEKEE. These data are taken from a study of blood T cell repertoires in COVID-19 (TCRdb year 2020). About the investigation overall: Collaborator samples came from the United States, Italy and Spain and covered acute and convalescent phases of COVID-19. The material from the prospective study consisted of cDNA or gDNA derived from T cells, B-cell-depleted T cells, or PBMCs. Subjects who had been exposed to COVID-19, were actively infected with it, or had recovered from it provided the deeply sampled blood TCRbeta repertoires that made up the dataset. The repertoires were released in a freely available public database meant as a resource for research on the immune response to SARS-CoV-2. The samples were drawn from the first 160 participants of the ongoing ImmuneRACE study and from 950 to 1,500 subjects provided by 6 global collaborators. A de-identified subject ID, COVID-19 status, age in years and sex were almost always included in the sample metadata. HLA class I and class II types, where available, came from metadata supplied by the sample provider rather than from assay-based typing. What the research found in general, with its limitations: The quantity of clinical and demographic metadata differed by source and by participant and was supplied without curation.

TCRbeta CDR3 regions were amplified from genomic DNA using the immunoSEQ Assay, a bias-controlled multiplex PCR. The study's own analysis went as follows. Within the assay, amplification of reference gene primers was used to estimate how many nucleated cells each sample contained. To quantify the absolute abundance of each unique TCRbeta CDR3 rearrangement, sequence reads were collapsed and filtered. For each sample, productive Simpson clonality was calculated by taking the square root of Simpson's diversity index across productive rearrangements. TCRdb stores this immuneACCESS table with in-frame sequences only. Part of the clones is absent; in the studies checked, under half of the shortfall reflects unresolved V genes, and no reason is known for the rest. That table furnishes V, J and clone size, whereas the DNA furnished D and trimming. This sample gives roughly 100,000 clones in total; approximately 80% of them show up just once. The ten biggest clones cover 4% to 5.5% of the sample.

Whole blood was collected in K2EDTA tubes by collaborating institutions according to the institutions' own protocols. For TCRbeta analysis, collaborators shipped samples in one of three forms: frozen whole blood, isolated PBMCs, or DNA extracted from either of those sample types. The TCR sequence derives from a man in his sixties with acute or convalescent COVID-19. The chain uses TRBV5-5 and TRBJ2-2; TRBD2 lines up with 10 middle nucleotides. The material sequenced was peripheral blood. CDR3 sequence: CASSPTSGIDTGELFF. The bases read TGTGCCAGCAGCCCTACTAGCGGGATCGACACCGGGGAGCTGTTTTTT.